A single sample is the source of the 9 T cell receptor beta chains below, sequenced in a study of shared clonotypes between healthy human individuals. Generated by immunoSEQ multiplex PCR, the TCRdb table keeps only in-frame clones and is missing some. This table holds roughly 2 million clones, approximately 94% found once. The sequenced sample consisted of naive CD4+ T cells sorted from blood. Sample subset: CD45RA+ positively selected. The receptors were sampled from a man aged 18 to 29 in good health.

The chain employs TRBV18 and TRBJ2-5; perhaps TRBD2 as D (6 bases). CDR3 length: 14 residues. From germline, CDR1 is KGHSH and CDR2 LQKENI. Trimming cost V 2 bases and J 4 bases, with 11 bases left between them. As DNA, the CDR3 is TGTGCCAGCTCACCAATACTAGCACCAGAGACCCAGTACTTC. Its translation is CASSPILAPETQYF.

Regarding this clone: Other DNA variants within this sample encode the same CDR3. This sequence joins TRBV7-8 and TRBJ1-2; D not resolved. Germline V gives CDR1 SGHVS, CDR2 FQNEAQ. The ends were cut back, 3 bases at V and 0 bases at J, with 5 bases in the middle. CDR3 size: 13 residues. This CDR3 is CASSLGTNYGYTF. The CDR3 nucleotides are TGTGCCAGCAGCTTGGGTACTAACTATGGCTACACCTTC.

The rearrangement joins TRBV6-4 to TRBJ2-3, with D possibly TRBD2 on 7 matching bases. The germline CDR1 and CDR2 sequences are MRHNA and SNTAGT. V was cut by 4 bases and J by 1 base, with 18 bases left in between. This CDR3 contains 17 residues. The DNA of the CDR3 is TGTGCCAGCAGTGTGGGAGGGCGGGGGCACTGCACAGATACGCAGTATTTT. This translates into CASSVGGRGHCTDTQYF.

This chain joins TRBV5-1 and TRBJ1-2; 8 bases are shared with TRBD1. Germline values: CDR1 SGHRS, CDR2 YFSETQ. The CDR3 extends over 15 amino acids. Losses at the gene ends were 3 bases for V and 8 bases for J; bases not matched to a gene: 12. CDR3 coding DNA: TGCGCCAGCAGCTCCGGACAGGGAGCTCAGGAAGGCTACACCTTC. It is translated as CASSSGQGAQEGYTF.

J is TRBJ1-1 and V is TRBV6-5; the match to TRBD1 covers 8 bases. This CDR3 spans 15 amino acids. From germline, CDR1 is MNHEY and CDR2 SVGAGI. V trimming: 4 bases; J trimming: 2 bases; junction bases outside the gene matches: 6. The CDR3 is CASSSWTGRNTEAFF. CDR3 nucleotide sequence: TGTGCCAGCAGTTCGTGGACAGGGAGAAACACTGAAGCTTTCTTT.

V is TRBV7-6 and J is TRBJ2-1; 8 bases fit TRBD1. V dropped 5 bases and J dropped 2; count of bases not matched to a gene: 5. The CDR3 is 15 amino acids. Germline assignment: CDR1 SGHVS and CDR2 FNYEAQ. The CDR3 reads CASSDPGQAYNEQFF. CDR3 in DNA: TGTGCCAGCAGCGATCCGGGACAGGCCTACAATGAGCAGTTCTTC.

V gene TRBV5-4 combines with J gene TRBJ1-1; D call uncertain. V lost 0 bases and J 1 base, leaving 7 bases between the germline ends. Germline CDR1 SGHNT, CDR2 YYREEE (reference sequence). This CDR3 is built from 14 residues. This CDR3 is CASSLGRANTEAFF. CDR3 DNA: TGTGCCAGCAGCTTGGGCCGGGCGAACACTGAAGCTTTCTTT.

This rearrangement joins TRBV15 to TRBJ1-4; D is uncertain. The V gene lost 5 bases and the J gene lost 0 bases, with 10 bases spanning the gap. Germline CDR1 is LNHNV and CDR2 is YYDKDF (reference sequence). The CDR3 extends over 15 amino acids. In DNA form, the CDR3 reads TGTGCCACCAGCGGCGATGTTGCAACTAATGAAAAACTGTTTTTT. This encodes CATSGDVATNEKLFF.

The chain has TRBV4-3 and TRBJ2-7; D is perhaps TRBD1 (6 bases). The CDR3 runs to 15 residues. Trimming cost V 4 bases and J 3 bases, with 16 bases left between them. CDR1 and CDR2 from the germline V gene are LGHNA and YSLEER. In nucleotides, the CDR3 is TGCGCCAGCAGCCTAGATAGGGGGTTGTACTACGAGCAGTACTTC. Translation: CASSLDRGLYYEQYF.